These T cell receptor beta chains were read from a single sample in a study of blood T cell repertoires in COVID-19. Repertoires were generated with immunoSEQ multiplex PCR, while TCRdb's copy carries only in-frame clones and drops some. The table has about 330,000 clones, 89% seen once. The sample taken for sequencing was peripheral blood. Receptors originate from a man aged 18 to 35 who had recovered from COVID-19. CDR3s include the opening cysteine and the closing phenylalanine or tryptophan. Each record gives: D gene, J gene, clone size, V gene, CDR3 protein, CDR3 DNA. The D gene is left open where the match is weak. Only part of the rows carry a size: once, few, many, or a class if the clone is expanded.

>NA|TRBJ2-2|NA|TRBV27
CASSSRGSVRTGELFF
TGTGCCAGCAGTTCGCGAGGGAGCGTCAGGACCGGGGAGCTGTTTTTT
>TRBD1|TRBJ2-3|NA|TRBV5-1
CASKARQGMGTDTQYF
TGCGCCAGCAAGGCACGACAGGGGATGGGCACAGATACGCAGTATTTT
>TRBD2|TRBJ2-1|NA|TRBV19
CASTHQLAGGPSFF
TGTGCCAGTACCCACCAATTAGCGGGAGGGCCTTCGTTCTTC
>TRBD1|TRBJ1-1|NA|TRBV19
CASSGGDRGMNTEAFF
TGTGCCAGTAGTGGAGGGGACAGGGGGATGAACACTGAAGCTTTCTTT
>TRBD1|TRBJ2-6|NA|TRBV19
CASRSGTGDPGANVLTF
TGTGCCAGTAGATCCGGGACAGGGGATCCAGGGGCCAACGTCCTGACTTTC
>TRBD1|TRBJ2-6|NA|TRBV4-2
CASGGQGANGANVLTF
TGTGCCAGCGGGGGACAGGGGGCGAATGGGGCCAACGTCCTGACTTTC
>NA|TRBJ1-2|NA|TRBV27
CASSSEDSGYYGYTF
TGTGCCAGCAGTTCGGAGGACAGCGGATACTATGGCTACACCTTC
>TRBD1|TRBJ2-5|NA|TRBV10-3
CASRTGVEETQYF
TGTGCCAGCCGGACAGGGGTTGAGGAGACCCAGTACTTC
>TRBD2|TRBJ2-7|NA|TRBV29-1
CSVRPSGRGSYEQYF
TGCAGCGTCCGGCCTAGCGGGAGGGGTTCCTACGAGCAGTACTTC
>TRBD2|TRBJ2-1|NA|TRBV6-1
CASSEGLAVYNEQFF
TGTGCCAGCAGTGAAGGGCTAGCGGTCTACAATGAGCAGTTCTTC
>NA|TRBJ1-4|once|TRBV29-1
CSVETQGEKLFF
TGCAGCGTTGAAACCCAGGGGGAAAAACTGTTTTTT
>NA|TRBJ2-7|NA|TRBV2
CASSEEGDYEQYF
TGTGCCAGCAGTGAGGAAGGGGACTACGAGCAGTACTTC
>NA|TRBJ1-3|NA|TRBV10-3
CAISESSALSGNTIYF
TGTGCCATCAGTGAGTCGAGTGCTCTCTCTGGAAACACCATATATTTT
>TRBD1|TRBJ1-1|NA|TRBV7-9
CASSLTGGNTEAFF
TGTGCCAGCAGCTTAACAGGGGGGAACACTGAAGCTTTCTTT
>NA|TRBJ1-3|NA|TRBV7-3
CASSRGGSSGNTIYF
TGTGCCAGCAGCCGCGGGGGCAGCTCTGGAAACACCATATATTTT
>TRBD1|TRBJ1-2|NA|TRBV19
CASSFRTGPDYGYTF
TGTGCCAGTAGTTTTCGGACAGGGCCCGACTATGGCTACACCTTC
>TRBD1|TRBJ2-2|NA|TRBV6-5
CASTGGPGELFF
TGTGCCAGCACAGGGGGCCCCGGGGAGCTGTTTTTT
>NA|TRBJ1-5|NA|TRBV6-5
CASRPEQGRPQHF
TGTGCCAGCAGACCCGAACAGGGTAGGCCCCAGCATTTT
>NA|TRBJ1-1|NA|TRBV7-3
CASSLTQGTAAFF
TGTGCCAGCAGCCTGACCCAGGGGACGGCAGCTTTCTTT
>NA|TRBJ1-2|NA|TRBV7-2
CASSLHGPEGYTF
TGTGCCAGCAGCTTACACGGCCCGGAGGGCTACACCTTC
>NA|TRBJ2-7|few|TRBV30
CAWSTAGYEQYF
TGTGCCTGGAGTACGGCAGGGTACGAGCAGTACTTC
>NA|TRBJ1-2|NA|TRBV7-2
CASSLEARAYGYTF
TGTGCCAGCAGCTTAGAAGCGAGGGCGTATGGCTACACCTTC
>NA|TRBJ1-1|once|TRBV6-5
CASSPPNSEAFF
TGTGCCAGCAGCCCCCCGAATAGTGAAGCTTTCTTT
>NA|TRBJ2-7|NA|TRBV7-9
CASSLDPREEQYF
TGTGCCAGCAGCTTAGATCCCAGGGAAGAGCAGTACTTC
>NA|TRBJ2-7|NA|TRBV7-2
CASSLRWGPDYEQYF
TGTGCCAGCAGCTTAAGGTGGGGCCCAGACTACGAGCAGTACTTC
>NA|TRBJ2-7|NA|TRBV19
CASSPQRQSYEQYF
TGTGCCAGTAGTCCCCAAAGACAATCCTACGAGCAGTACTTC
>NA|TRBJ2-2|NA|TRBV11-3
CASLSRQGRAGELFF
TGTGCCAGCCTGTCGAGGCAGGGCCGGGCCGGGGAGCTGTTTTTT
>NA|TRBJ1-1|NA|TRBV10-3
CAISEVAGANTEAFF
TGTGCCATCAGTGAAGTTGCAGGGGCGAACACTGAAGCTTTCTTT
>NA|TRBJ2-1|few|TRBV6-5
CASSLNRPYNEQFF
TGTGCCAGCAGTTTAAACAGGCCCTACAATGAGCAGTTCTTC
>NA|TRBJ1-5|NA|TRBV2
CASSEEGQGSQPQHF
TGTGCCAGCAGTGAAGAGGGGCAGGGCAGTCAGCCCCAGCATTTT
>NA|TRBJ1-1|NA|TRBV29-1
CSVDSPGDTEAFF
TGCAGCGTTGACTCCCCAGGCGACACTGAAGCTTTCTTT
>TRBD1|TRBJ1-4|NA|TRBV19
CASSSWTGGTNEKLFF
TGTGCCAGTAGTTCCTGGACAGGGGGAACTAATGAAAAACTGTTTTTT
>TRBD1|TRBJ1-3|NA|TRBV5-4
CASSPPDRADTIYF
TGTGCCAGCAGCCCACCCGACAGGGCGGACACCATATATTTT
>NA|TRBJ2-3|NA|TRBV6-2/TRBV6-3
CASSYMTSFPDTQYF
TGTGCCAGCAGTTACATGACTAGTTTCCCAGATACGCAGTATTTT
>TRBD1|TRBJ2-7|NA|TRBV5-1
CASSSGQVNYEQYF
TGCGCCAGCAGCTCGGGACAGGTTAACTACGAGCAGTACTTC
>NA|TRBJ2-7|NA|TRBV19
CASSRQGGLSEQYF
TGTGCCAGTAGTAGGCAGGGTGGCCTGAGCGAGCAGTACTTC
>NA|TRBJ2-1|NA|TRBV12-5
CASGFPTGSYNEQFF
TGTGCTAGTGGTTTCCCGACAGGCTCCTACAATGAGCAGTTCTTC
>NA|TRBJ1-2|NA|TRBV2
CASSEIARVNYGYTF
TGTGCCAGCAGCGAGATAGCGCGGGTTAACTATGGCTACACCTTC
>NA|TRBJ1-2|NA|TRBV7-3
CASSSGQGYGYTF
TGTGCCAGCAGCTCCGGGCAGGGATATGGCTACACCTTC
>NA|TRBJ2-7|NA|TRBV5-8
CASSSPGSYEQYF
TGTGCCAGCAGCTCGCCGGGCTCCTACGAGCAGTACTTC
>TRBD2|TRBJ2-7|NA|TRBV7-9
CASSLKRGDSYEQYF
TGTGCCAGCAGCTTAAAACGGGGGGACTCCTACGAGCAGTACTTC
>NA|TRBJ1-1|NA|TRBV6-5
CASTGTGPEAFF
TGTGCCAGCACCGGAACAGGGCCTGAAGCTTTCTTT
>NA|TRBJ2-5|NA|TRBV29-1
CSVAPGNGETQYF
TGCAGCGTGGCCCCGGGGAATGGAGAGACCCAGTACTTC
>NA|TRBJ1-1|NA|TRBV7-9
CASSSGQSEAFF
TGTGCCAGCAGCTCAGGACAGAGTGAAGCTTTCTTT
>TRBD1|TRBJ1-5|NA|TRBV11-2
CASSPDRGDQPQHF
TGTGCCAGCAGCCCGGACAGGGGCGATCAGCCCCAGCATTTT
>NA|TRBJ2-1|NA|TRBV3-1/TRBV3-2
CASSQVWLASVNEQFF
TGTGCCAGCAGCCAAGTATGGCTAGCGAGCGTGAATGAGCAGTTCTTC
>TRBD2|TRBJ2-1|NA|TRBV11-3
CASSSTSGNNEQFF
TGTGCCAGCAGCTCCACTAGCGGGAACAATGAGCAGTTCTTC
>TRBD1|TRBJ2-3|few|TRBV19
CASGRTLGTGLSTDTQYF
TGTGCCAGTGGGAGGACTCTCGGGACAGGGCTTAGCACAGATACGCAGTATTTT
>TRBD1|TRBJ1-4|NA|TRBV5-5
CASSPGTGPLLGLFF
TGTGCCAGCAGCCCCGGGACAGGCCCCTTGTTGGGACTGTTTTTT
>TRBD2|TRBJ2-2|NA|TRBV9
CASSVASTGGQVNTGELFF
TGTGCCAGCAGCGTGGCCTCGACGGGGGGTCAGGTCAACACCGGGGAGCTGTTTTTT
>NA|TRBJ2-1|NA|TRBV7-3
CASSFGGIYNEQFF
TGTGCCAGCAGCTTTGGGGGGATATACAATGAGCAGTTCTTC
>TRBD2|TRBJ2-5|NA|TRBV12-3/TRBV12-4
CASSTTSGIDF
TGTGCCAGCAGTACTACTAGCGGGATCGACTTC
>TRBD1|TRBJ1-1|NA|TRBV2
CASSEDWTGGITEAFF
TGTGCCAGCAGTGAGGACTGGACAGGGGGCATCACTGAAGCTTTCTTT
>NA|TRBJ2-7|NA|TRBV29-1
CSVGFGQSSYEQYF
TGCAGCGTGGGGTTCGGACAGAGCTCCTACGAGCAGTACTTC
>NA|TRBJ2-6|NA|TRBV9
CASSVNTGANVLTF
TGTGCCAGCAGCGTAAACACTGGGGCCAACGTCCTGACTTTC